A selection of T cell receptor beta chains follows, all from one sample in a study of blood T cell repertoires in COVID-19. Clones were sequenced by immunoSEQ multiplex PCR, and TCRdb holds only the in-frame ones, with some missing. The sample includes a few hundred thousand clones, 82% of them seen just once. Sequencing was done on a sample of peripheral blood. These receptors were collected from a woman younger than 35 with acute or convalescent COVID-19. The CDR3 runs from the conserved cysteine through the conserved F or W. A D gene is named only where the DNA matches it firmly. Rows may omit the clone size; those that give it use once, few, many or a size class.

v_gene,d_gene,abundance,j_gene,CDR3nt,CDR3aa
TRBV5-1,.,few,TRBJ2-5,TGCGCCAGCGTCGAGCAGGGAGGAGAGACCCAGTACTTC,CASVEQGGETQYF
TRBV6-5,TRBD2,.,TRBJ2-2,TGTGCCAGCAGTTACTCGGGCGGGAGCGGGGAGCTGTTTTTT,CASSYSGGSGELFF
TRBV5-1,TRBD2,.,TRBJ2-5,TGCGCCAGCAGTCGGCTAGCGGGAGGGGAGGAGACCCAGTACTTC,CASSRLAGGEETQYF
TRBV10-1,TRBD2,.,TRBJ2-1,TGCGCCAGCAGCGAGCGGGAGGGTGGGAATGAGCAGTTCTTC,CASSEREGGNEQFF
TRBV5-6,TRBD2,.,TRBJ2-1,TGTGCCAGCAGCCTGCAAAGACTAGCGGGGGCAGCCTACAATGAGCAGTTCTTC,CASSLQRLAGAAYNEQFF
TRBV28,.,.,TRBJ1-2,TGTGCCAGCAGTTTTCTCCAGGGTTATGGCTACACCTTC,CASSFLQGYGYTF
TRBV28,TRBD1,.,TRBJ2-3,TGTGCCAGCAGTTCGCTCGGACAGGATCTAAGCACAGATACGCAGTATTTT,CASSSLGQDLSTDTQYF
TRBV19,.,.,TRBJ1-6,TGTGCCAGTAGTATAATCCTGGGGCAGGGCGGTTCACCCCTCCACTTT,CASSIILGQGGSPLHF
TRBV6-5,.,once,TRBJ1-1,TGTGCCAGCATGATGAGGGGGATGAACACTGAAGCTTTCTTT,CASMMRGMNTEAFF
TRBV2,TRBD1,.,TRBJ1-2,TGTGCCAGTCTCGACAGGGGGCACGACTATGGCTACACCTTC,CASLDRGHDYGYTF
TRBV7-6,TRBD2,.,TRBJ2-5,TGTGCCAGCAGCGCGCCTAGCGGGAGGACCCAAGAGACCCAGTACTTC,CASSAPSGRTQETQYF
TRBV7-9,TRBD1,once,TRBJ2-7,TGTGCCAGCAGCCTCAGGACAGGGTACGAGCAGTACTTC,CASSLRTGYEQYF
TRBV2,.,.,TRBJ2-3,TGTGCCAGCGGGTTAACGGGGGGCGGTACAGATACGCAGTATTTT,CASGLTGGGTDTQYF
TRBV27,TRBD1,.,TRBJ1-6,TGTGCCAGCACCAAGGGACAGCCACCCAATTCACCCCTCCACTTT,CASTKGQPPNSPLHF
TRBV12-5,TRBD1,.,TRBJ2-6,TGTGCTAGTGCCGAACCGGGACAGGGGGCGCCCGGGGCCAACGTCCTGACTTTC,CASAEPGQGAPGANVLTF
TRBV29-1,TRBD1,.,TRBJ1-2,TGCAGCGTTGTGGGACAGGGGCTTAACTATGGCTACACCTTC,CSVVGQGLNYGYTF
TRBV19,TRBD1,.,TRBJ1-4,TGTGCCAGTAGTATATTTTTCTTGGACAGGGTGGATGAAAAACTGTTTTTT,CASSIFFLDRVDEKLFF
TRBV7-2,TRBD1,.,TRBJ1-1,TGTGCCAGCAGCTTCACAGGGGATGGGGACACTGAAGCTTTCTTT,CASSFTGDGDTEAFF
TRBV5-1,TRBD2,.,TRBJ2-1,TGCGCCAGCAGCTCGGGGACTAGCGGGAGTCCCCCCAATGAGCAGTTCTTC,CASSSGTSGSPPNEQFF
TRBV6-5,TRBD2,once,TRBJ2-1,TGTGCCAGCAGTCCCAGACTAGCGGCCTCCAATGAGCAGTTCTTC,CASSPRLAASNEQFF
TRBV28,TRBD1,few,TRBJ2-5,TGTGCCAGCAGTTTAGGACAGGTTGTCTTGACCCAGTACTTC,CASSLGQVVLTQYF
TRBV18,.,.,TRBJ2-3,TGTGCCAGCTCACCACCCCGGGGCACAGATACGCAGTATTTT,CASSPPRGTDTQYF
TRBV6-5,.,.,TRBJ2-7,TGTGCCAGCAGCCCCGGGACACGGTACGAGCAGTACTTC,CASSPGTRYEQYF
TRBV15,.,.,TRBJ2-5,TGTGCCACCAGCAGAGGACAGGCCTCTCAAGAGACCCAGTACTTC,CATSRGQASQETQYF
TRBV10-3,TRBD2,.,TRBJ2-1,TGTGCCATCAGTGAGTCGATCGGGCCAGCCAGCGGGAGAGGTGAGCAGTTCTTC,CAISESIGPASGRGEQFF
TRBV7-6,TRBD2,few,TRBJ2-7,TGTGCCAGCAGACCGACTAGCGGGACCCCCTACGAGCAGTACTTC,CASRPTSGTPYEQYF
TRBV5-1,TRBD1,.,TRBJ2-1,TGCGCCAGCAGCTTGTTGTGGACAGGGCCCAATGAGCAGTTCTTC,CASSLLWTGPNEQFF
TRBV27,.,.,TRBJ2-2,TGTGCCAGCAGTTTATATGGGACATCGAACACCGGGGAGCTGTTTTTT,CASSLYGTSNTGELFF
TRBV18,.,.,TRBJ2-7,TGTGCCAGCTCACCGGGGCAGGGGATTTTTCTATCCTACGAGCAGTACTTC,CASSPGQGIFLSYEQYF
TRBV5-5,.,.,TRBJ1-1,TGTGCCAGCAGCTTGGAGGGCGGGGGCACTGAAGCTTTCTTT,CASSLEGGGTEAFF
TRBV2,TRBD2,.,TRBJ2-2,TGTGCCAGCCTAACTAGCGCGGGCACCGGGGAGCTGTTTTTT,CASLTSAGTGELFF
TRBV29-1,TRBD1,.,TRBJ2-3,TGCAGCGTTGAGACGGGACAGGGTGGGGATACGCAGTATTTT,CSVETGQGGDTQYF
TRBV12-3/TRBV12-4,.,.,TRBJ1-3,TGTGCCACGGCCAGGGACTCTGGAAACACCATATATTTT,CATARDSGNTIYF
TRBV3-1/TRBV3-2,TRBD1,.,TRBJ1-5,TGTGCCAGCAGCCAACAGGGGGGTCAGCCCCAGCATTTT,CASSQQGGQPQHF
TRBV5-1,.,.,TRBJ1-1,TGCGCCAGCAGCTTCTTGACAGGAGAAGCTTTCTTT,CASSFLTGEAFF
TRBV11-3,TRBD1,.,TRBJ2-1,TGTGCCAGCAGCCGTCCTCGGGACAGTCTTTCGAACAATGAGCAGTTCTTC,CASSRPRDSLSNNEQFF
TRBV7-6,TRBD2,.,TRBJ2-2,TGTGCCAGCAGCGAATCTAGCGGGAGGGTCCAAGGGGAGCTGTTTTTT,CASSESSGRVQGELFF
TRBV30,.,.,TRBJ1-3,TGTGCCTGGACTGCAGTTTCGGGGTGGTCTGGAAACACCATATATTTT,CAWTAVSGWSGNTIYF
TRBV18,.,.,TRBJ2-7,TGTGCCAGCTCCGAGTGGCAGGGCCCGGAGGAGCAGTACTTC,CASSEWQGPEEQYF
TRBV28,.,.,TRBJ1-4,TGTGCCAGCAGCCCAGGATATGCAACTAATGAAAAACTGTTTTTT,CASSPGYATNEKLFF
TRBV11-2,.,once,TRBJ1-4,TGTGCCAGCAGCTTAGATGTATGGGCAGGTACAACTAATGAAAAACTGTTTTTT,CASSLDVWAGTTNEKLFF